This TCR beta chain was recovered during a study of blood T cell repertoires in COVID-19. Study information: Sources were T cells, B-cell-depleted T cells, or PBMCs; the material itself was cDNA or gDNA.

Trimming at V came to 5 bases and at J to 9 bases, leaving 9 bases not matched to a gene. CDR1 and CDR2 from the germline V gene are SGHVS and FQNEAQ. The CDR3 spans 15 residues. In the source study's methods: Amplification from reference gene primers served as the basis for estimated nucleated cell counts. Some clones are missing from TCRdb's copy, which holds only in-frame ones; the method was immunoSEQ multiplex PCR. D and trimming come from the DNA, and the V and J calls and clone size come from that table. The sample comprises around 160,000 clones, about nine tenths of which are singletons, and around 6.3% rests with the top ten.

The clonotype comes from a man older than 75 with acute or convalescent COVID-19. V gene TRBV7-8 combines with J gene TRBJ2-4, with 11 positions matching TRBD1. Input material: peripheral blood. The CDR3 bases are TGTGCCAGCAGCATCGATCGGACAGGGGGCGGCATTCAGTACTTC. Protein sequence: CASSIDRTGGGIQYF. The full variable domain, with the rest looked up from reference TRBV7-8 and TRBJ2-4, is GAGVSQSPRYKVAKRGQDVALRCDPISGHVSLFWYQQALGQGPEFLTYFQNEAQLDKSGLPSDRFFAERPEGSVSTLKIQRTQQEDSAVYLCASSIDRTGGGIQYFGAGTRLSVL.